The 14 T cell receptor beta chains below were found in one sample sequenced in a study of CD8 T cells in Susac syndrome. RNA totalling roughly 0.5 to 1 ug underwent reverse transcription with random hexamers. TCRdb itself ran the immunoSEQ multiplex PCR reads through MiXCR, one entry per CDR3 protein. The table shows 150,000 to 200,000 distinct CDR3 sequences, with 91% occurring only once. Material: CD4+ T cells from PBMCs. The receptors shown here come from a human donor with Susac syndrome.

The chain uses TRBV5-1 and TRBJ2-1; 11 bases match TRBD2. Germline trimming cut 4 bases from V and 7 bases from J; bases unmatched to any gene: 10. Germline-derived CDR1 and CDR2 are SGHRS and YFSETQ. This CDR3 is 16 amino acids long. This CDR3 reads CASSRAGTSGQNEQFF. The CDR3 DNA follows: TGCGCCAGCAGCCGCGCCGGGACTAGCGGACAAAATGAGCAGTTCTTC.

The genes are TRBV20-1 and TRBJ2-2; 11 bases align to TRBD2. The germline V gene encodes CDR1 DFQATT and CDR2 SNEGSKA (reference sequence). J was trimmed by 7 bases and V by 3 bases; bases with no gene match: 4. This CDR3 contains 14 residues. CDR3 region: CSASLAGGSGELFF. CDR3 nucleotides: TGCAGTGCTAGTTTAGCGGGGGGGAGCGGGGAGCTGTTTTTT.

The V call is TRBV20-1, the J call TRBJ2-3; 10 nucleotides align to TRBD2. Per the germline V gene, CDR1 is DFQATT and CDR2 is SNEGSKA (reference sequence). Trimming at V came to 3 bases and at J to 1 base, leaving 4 bases not matched to a gene. This CDR3 region has 15 residues. CDR3 coding DNA: TGCAGTGCTAGGAGGACTAGCGGAGGCACAGATACGCAGTATTTT. Translation gives CSARRTSGGTDTQYF.

This chain joins TRBV12-3 or TRBV12-4 and TRBJ2-3; the D is unclear. V lost 3 bases to trimming and J lost 0 bases, with 7 bases between them. The CDR3 contains 14 residues. The CDR3 region is CASSFWDSTDTQYF. The CDR3, as DNA: TGTGCCAGCAGTTTTTGGGATAGCACAGATACGCAGTATTTT.

This clonotype was detected once. The genes are TRBV7-2 and TRBJ2-2; D unclear. The CDR3 loop spans 13 amino acids. CDR1 is SGHTA, CDR2 FQGNSA, per germline. The ends were cut back, 5 bases at V and 4 bases at J, with 8 bases in the middle. CDR3 coding DNA: TGTGCCAGCAGCCCCGTCGTCACCGGGGAGCTGTTTTTT. Amino acid sequence: CASSPVVTGELFF.

The chain carries TRBV2 and TRBJ2-1; TRBD1 is a possible D gene (6 bases). The germline V gene has CDR1 SNHLY and CDR2 FYNNEI. The germline V and J ends were trimmed by 6 bases and 8 bases, with 17 bases remaining between them. The CDR3 contains 14 residues. The CDR3 nucleotides are TGTGCCAGCAGGGCTCAGGGGTACATCGATGAGCAGTTCTTC. Translation gives CASRAQGYIDEQFF.

The table lists this clonotype with a count of one. The chain uses TRBV2 and TRBJ1-2, with 7 positions matching TRBD1. The CDR3 consists of 15 residues. The germline V gene encodes CDR1 SNHLY and CDR2 FYNNEI. J was trimmed by 6 bases and V by 1 base; bases with no gene match: 8. The CDR3 DNA reads as TGTGCCAGCAGTGAAGGGCAGGGGGGTGATGATGGCTACACCTTC. Protein product: CASSEGQGGDDGYTF. The full variable domain, completed using reference TRBV2 and TRBJ1-2, is EPEVTQTPSHQVTQMGQEVILRCVPISNHLYFYWYRQILGQKVEFLVSFYNNEISEKSEIFDDQFSVERPDGSNFTLKIRSTKLEDSAMYFCASSEGQGGDDGYTFGSGTRLTVV.

The chain is built from TRBV6-6 and TRBJ1-2, with D hard to call. The CDR3 has 14 amino acids. Germline CDR1 is MNHNY and CDR2 is SVGAGI (reference sequence). The germline V and J ends were trimmed by 6 bases and 6 bases, with 17 bases remaining between them. The CDR3 here is CASSTLGVGNGYTF. The DNA for the CDR3 is TGTGCCAGCAGCACCCTAGGTGTGGGTAATGGCTACACCTTC.

The J gene is TRBJ2-5, the V gene TRBV4-1; 11 bases fit TRBD1. V dropped 3 bases and J dropped 5; count of bases not matched to a gene: 8. CDR1 is MGHRA, CDR2 YSYEKL, per germline. This CDR3 region has 16 residues. In DNA, the CDR3 is TGCGCCAGCAGCCAGCCCCCGGGACAGGGGGGGGAGACCCAGTACTTC. This sequence encodes CASSQPPGQGGETQYF.

The chain uses TRBV7-9 and TRBJ2-1, with D perhaps matching TRBD2 (7 bases). The V gene lost 5 bases and the J gene lost 2 bases, with 16 bases spanning the gap. The CDR3 is 16 residues long. Germline V lookup: CDR1 SEHNR, CDR2 FQNEAQ (reference sequence). The CDR3 here is CASSHGLGGTYNEQFF. The CDR3, as DNA: TGTGCCAGCAGCCACGGACTAGGGGGTACCTACAATGAGCAGTTCTTC.

This clonotype was counted once. The chain recombines TRBV3-1 with TRBJ2-2; the D gene is possibly TRBD2 (6 bases). The CDR3 is made up of 15 amino acids. V lost 4 bases to trimming and J lost 7 bases, with 16 bases between them. The germline V gene encodes CDR1 LGHDT and CDR2 YNNKEL (reference sequence). CDR3: CASSLRLVAIGELFF. CDR3 nucleotides: TGTGCCAGCAGCCTACGACTAGTGGCCATCGGGGAGCTGTTTTTT.

This chain links TRBV5-1 with TRBJ2-7, with 7 nucleotides matching TRBD1. The CDR3 has 13 residues. The V segment lost 5 bases and the J segment 4 bases; nucleotides outside the gene matches: 6. Germline V lookup: CDR1 SGHRS, CDR2 YFSETQ. The CDR3 reads CASRDREIYEQYF. The CDR3 bases are TGCGCCAGCAGAGACAGGGAAATTTACGAGCAGTACTTC.

The chain recombines TRBV18 with TRBJ2-3, with 13 bases lining up with TRBD2. The J segment lost 3 bases and the V segment lost 6 bases, leaving 12 bases of the junction unmatched. Germline CDR1 KGHSH, CDR2 LQKENI. The length of the CDR3 is 18 residues. The CDR3 loop reads CASSPMTSGGTSTDTQYF. In DNA form, the CDR3 reads TGTGCCAGCTCCCCTATGACTAGCGGGGGGACCTCGACAGATACGCAGTATTTT.

This clonotype was counted between two and nine times. The chain uses TRBV19 and TRBJ1-2, with D hard to call. Germline V gives CDR1 LNHDA, CDR2 SQIVND (reference sequence). The CDR3 covers 13 residues. Trimming removed 8 bases at V and 3 bases at J, with 13 bases between. The CDR3 nucleotides read TGTGCCAGTCAAGACGGGCTGGACTATGGCTACACCTTC. This gives the protein CASQDGLDYGYTF.